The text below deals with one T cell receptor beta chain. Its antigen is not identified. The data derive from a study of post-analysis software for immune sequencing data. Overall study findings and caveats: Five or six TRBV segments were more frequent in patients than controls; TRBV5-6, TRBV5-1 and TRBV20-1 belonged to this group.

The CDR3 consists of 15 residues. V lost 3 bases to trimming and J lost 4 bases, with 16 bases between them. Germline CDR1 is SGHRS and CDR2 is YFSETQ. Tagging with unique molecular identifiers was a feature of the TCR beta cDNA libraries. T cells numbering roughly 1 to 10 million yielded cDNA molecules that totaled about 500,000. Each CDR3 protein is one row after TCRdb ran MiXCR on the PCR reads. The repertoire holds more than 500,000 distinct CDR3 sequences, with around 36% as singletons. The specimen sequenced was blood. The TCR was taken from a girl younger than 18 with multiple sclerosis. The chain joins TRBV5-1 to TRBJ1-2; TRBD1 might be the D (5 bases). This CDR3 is CASSSRESGGYGYTF. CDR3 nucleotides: TGCGCCAGCAGCTCGAGGGAGTCGGGGGGCTATGGCTACACCTTC.